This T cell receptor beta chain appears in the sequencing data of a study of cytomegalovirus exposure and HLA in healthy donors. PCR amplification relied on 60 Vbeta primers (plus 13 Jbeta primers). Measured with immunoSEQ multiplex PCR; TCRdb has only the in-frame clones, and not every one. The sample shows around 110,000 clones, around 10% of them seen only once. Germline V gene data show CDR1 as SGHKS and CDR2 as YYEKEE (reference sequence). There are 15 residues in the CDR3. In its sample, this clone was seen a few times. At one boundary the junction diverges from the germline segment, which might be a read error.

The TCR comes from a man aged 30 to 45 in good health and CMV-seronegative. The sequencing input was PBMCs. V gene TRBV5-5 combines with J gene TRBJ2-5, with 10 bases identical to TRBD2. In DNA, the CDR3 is TGTGCCAGCAGCTCTGCAGCGGGGGGGCAAGGGACCCAGTACTTC. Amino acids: CASSSAAGGQGTQYF.